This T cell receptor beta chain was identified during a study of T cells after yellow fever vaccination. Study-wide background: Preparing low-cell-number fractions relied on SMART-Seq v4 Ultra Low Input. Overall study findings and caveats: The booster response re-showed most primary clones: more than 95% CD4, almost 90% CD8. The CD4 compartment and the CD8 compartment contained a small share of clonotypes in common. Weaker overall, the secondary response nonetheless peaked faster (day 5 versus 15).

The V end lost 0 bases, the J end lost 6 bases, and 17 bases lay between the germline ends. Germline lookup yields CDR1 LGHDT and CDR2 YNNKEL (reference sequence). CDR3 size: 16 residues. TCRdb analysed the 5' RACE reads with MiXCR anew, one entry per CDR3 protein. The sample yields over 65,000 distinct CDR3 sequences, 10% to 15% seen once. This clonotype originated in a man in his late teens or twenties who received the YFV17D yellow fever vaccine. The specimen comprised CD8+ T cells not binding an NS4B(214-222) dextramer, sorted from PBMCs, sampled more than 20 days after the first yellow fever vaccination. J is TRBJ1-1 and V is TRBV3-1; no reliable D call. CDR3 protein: CASSQDPIAGISEAFF. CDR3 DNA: TGTGCCAGCAGCCAAGATCCCATAGCGGGGATCTCTGAAGCTTTCTTT. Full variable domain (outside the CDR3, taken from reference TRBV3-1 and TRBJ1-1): DTAVSQTPKYLVTQMGNDKSIKCEQNLGHDTMYWYKQDSKKFLKIMFSYNNKELIINETVPNRFSPKSPDKAHLNLHINSLELGDSAVYFCASSQDPIAGISEAFFGQGTRLTVV.